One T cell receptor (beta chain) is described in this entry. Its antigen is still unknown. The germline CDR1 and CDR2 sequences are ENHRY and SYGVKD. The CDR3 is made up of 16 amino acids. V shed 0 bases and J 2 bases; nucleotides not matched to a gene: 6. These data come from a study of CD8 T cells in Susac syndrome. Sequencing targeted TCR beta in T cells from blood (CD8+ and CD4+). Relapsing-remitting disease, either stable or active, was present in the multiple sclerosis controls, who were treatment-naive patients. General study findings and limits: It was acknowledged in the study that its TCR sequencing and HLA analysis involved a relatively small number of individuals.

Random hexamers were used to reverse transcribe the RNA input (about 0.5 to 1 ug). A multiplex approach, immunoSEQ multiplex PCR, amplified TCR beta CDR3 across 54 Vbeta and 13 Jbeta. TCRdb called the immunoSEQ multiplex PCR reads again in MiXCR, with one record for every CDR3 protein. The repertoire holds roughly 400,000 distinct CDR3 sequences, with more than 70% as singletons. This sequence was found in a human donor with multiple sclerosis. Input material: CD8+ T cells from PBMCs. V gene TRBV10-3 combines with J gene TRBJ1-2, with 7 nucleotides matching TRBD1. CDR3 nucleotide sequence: TGTGCCATCAGTGAGTCGATAGACAGGGTGAACTATGGCTACACCTTC. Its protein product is CAISESIDRVNYGYTF.